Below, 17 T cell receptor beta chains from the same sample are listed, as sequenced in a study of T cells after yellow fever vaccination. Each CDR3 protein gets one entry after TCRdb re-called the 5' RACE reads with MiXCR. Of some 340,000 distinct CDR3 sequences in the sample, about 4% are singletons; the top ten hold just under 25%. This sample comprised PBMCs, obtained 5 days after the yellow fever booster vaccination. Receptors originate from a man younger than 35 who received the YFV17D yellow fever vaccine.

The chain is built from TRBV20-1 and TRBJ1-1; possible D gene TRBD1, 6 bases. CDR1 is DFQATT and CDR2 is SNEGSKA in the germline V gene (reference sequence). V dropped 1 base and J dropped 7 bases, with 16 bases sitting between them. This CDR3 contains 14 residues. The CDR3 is CSARGWRGLGEAFF. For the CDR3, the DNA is TGCAGTGCTAGAGGGTGGCGGGGGCTCGGTGAAGCTTTCTTT.

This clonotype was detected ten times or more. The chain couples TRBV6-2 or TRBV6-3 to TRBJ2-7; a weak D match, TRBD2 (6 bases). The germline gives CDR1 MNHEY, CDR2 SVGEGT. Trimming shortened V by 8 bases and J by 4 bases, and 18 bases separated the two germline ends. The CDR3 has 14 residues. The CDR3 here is CASWNRRERYEQYF. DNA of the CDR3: TGTGCCAGCTGGAATAGGAGGGAACGGTACGAGCAGTACTTC.

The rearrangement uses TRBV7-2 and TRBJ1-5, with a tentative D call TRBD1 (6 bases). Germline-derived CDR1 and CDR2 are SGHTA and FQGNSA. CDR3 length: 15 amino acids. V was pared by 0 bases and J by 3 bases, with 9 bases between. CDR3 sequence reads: CASSLATGANQPQHF. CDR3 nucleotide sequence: TGTGCCAGCAGCTTAGCGACAGGCGCCAATCAGCCCCAGCATTTT.

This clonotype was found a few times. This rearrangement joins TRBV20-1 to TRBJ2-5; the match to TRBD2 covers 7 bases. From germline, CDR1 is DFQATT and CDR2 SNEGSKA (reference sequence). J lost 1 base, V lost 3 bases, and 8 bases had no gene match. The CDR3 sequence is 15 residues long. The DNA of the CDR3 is TGCAGTGCTAGTGGTGGAGCGGGGCGCCAAGAGACCCAGTACTTC. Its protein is CSASGGAGRQETQYF.

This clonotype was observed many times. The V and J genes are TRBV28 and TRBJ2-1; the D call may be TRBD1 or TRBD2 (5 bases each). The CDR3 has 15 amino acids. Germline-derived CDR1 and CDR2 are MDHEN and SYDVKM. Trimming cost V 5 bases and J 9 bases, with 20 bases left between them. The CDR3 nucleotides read TGTGCCAGCAGTCTACGAGGGGTTGGTCGGAGTGAGCAGTTCTTC. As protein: CASSLRGVGRSEQFF.

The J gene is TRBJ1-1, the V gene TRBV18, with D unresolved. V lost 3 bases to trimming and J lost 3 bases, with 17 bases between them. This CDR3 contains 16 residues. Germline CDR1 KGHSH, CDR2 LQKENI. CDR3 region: CASSPFSGIVDTEAFF. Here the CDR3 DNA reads TGTGCCAGCTCACCGTTTTCCGGGATCGTGGACACTGAAGCTTTCTTT. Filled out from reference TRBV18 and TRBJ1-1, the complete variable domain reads NAGVMQNPRHLVRRRGQEARLRCSPMKGHSHVYWYRQLPEEGLKFMVYLQKENIIDESGMPKERFSAEFPKEGPSILRIQQVVRGDSAAYFCASSPFSGIVDTEAFFGQGTRLTVV.

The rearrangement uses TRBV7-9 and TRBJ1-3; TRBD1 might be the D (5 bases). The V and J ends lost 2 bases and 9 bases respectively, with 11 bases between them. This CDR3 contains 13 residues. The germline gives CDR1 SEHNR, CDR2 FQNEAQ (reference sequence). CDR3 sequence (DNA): TGTGCCAGCAGCTTACCTCTGGGGGTCACCATATATTTT. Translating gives CASSLPLGVTIYF.

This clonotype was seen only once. The CDR3 DNA reads as TGTGCCACCAAACGGGCGGGGTTTAACACTGAAGCTTTCTTT. It codes for CATKRAGFNTEAFF. V usage is TRBV6-6 and J usage is TRBJ1-1; D is uncertain. CDR1 is MNHNY, CDR2 SVGAGI, per germline (reference sequence). CDR3 length equals 14 residues. The germline V and J ends were trimmed by 10 bases and 2 bases, with 17 bases remaining between them.

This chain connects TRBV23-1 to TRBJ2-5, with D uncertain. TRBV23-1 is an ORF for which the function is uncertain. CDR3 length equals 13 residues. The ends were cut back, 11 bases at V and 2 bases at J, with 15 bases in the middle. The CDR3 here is CAPPQTRQETQYF. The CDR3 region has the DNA TGCGCCCCTCCCCAGACAAGGCAAGAGACCCAGTACTTC.

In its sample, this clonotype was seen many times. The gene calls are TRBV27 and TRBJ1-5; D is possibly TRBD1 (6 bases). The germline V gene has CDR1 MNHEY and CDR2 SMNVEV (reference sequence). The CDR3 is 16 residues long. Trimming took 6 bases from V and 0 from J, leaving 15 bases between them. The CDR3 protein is CASRIRGGDSNQPQHF. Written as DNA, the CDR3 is TGTGCCAGCAGAATTAGGGGGGGAGATAGCAATCAGCCCCAGCATTTT.

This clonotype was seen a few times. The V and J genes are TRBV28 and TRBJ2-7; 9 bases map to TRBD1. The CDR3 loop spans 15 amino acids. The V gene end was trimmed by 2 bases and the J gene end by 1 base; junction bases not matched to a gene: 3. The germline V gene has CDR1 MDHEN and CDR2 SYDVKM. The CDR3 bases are TGTGCCAGCAGTTTAGGGGACAGGGATTCCTACGAGCAGTACGTC. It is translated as CASSLGDRDSYEQYV.

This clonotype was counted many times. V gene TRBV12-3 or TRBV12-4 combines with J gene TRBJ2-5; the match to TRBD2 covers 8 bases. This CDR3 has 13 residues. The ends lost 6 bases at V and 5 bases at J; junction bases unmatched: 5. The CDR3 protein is CASSSGGRETQYF. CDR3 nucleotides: TGTGCCAGCAGCTCGGGGGGGCGGGAGACCCAGTACTTC.

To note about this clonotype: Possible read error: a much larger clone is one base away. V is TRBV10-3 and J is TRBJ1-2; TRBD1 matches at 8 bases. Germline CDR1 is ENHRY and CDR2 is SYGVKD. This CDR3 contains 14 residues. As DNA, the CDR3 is TGTGCCATCATGGGACAGGCGAAGGACTATGTCTACACCTTC. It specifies CAIMGQAKDYVYTF.

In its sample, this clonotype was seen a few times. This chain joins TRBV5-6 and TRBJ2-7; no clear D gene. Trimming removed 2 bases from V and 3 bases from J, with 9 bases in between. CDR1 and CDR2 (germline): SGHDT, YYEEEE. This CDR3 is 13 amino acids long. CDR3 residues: CASSFGRNYEQYF. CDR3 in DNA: TGTGCCAGCAGCTTCGGCAGAAACTACGAGCAGTACTTC.

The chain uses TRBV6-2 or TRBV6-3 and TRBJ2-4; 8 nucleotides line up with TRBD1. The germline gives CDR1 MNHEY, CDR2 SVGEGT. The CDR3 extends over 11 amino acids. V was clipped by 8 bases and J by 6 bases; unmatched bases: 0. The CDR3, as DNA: TGTGCCAGCGGACAGGGAAACATTCAGTACTTC. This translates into CASGQGNIQYF.

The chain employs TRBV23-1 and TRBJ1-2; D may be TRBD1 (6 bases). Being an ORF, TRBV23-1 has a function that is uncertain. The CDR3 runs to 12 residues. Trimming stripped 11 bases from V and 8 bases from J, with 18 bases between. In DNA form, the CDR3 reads TGCGCCTACCAAGGGGGGTCAGGAGGCTACACCTTC. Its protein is CAYQGGSGGYTF.

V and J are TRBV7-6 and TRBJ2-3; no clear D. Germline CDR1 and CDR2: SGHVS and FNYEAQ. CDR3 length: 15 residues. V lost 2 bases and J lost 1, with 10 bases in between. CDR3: CASSLRSLGTDTQYF. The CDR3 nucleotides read TGTGCCAGCAGCTTAAGAAGCTTGGGCACAGATACGCAGTATTTT.